This T cell receptor beta chain was sequenced during a study of blood T cell repertoires in COVID-19. Study summary: Nucleic acid was either cDNA or gDNA, and it came from T cells, B-cell-depleted T cells, or PBMCs.

Libraries were prepared by immunoSEQ multiplex PCR; TCRdb keeps only in-frame clonotypes and omits some of them. The repertoire includes tens of thousands of clones, approximately 92% of them detected once, and around 5.2% sits in the top ten. After removal of 6 bases from V and 5 bases from J, the junction contained 4 bases not matched to a gene. Looked up from germline, CDR1 is KGHSH and CDR2 is LQKENI. The CDR3 sequence is 13 residues long. This clonotype originated in a woman between 45 and 60 years old with active COVID-19. Sequences were obtained from peripheral blood. The chain has TRBV18 and TRBJ2-1, with 7 bases aligning to TRBD1. The CDR3 sequence is CASSRGQNNEQFF. Written as DNA, the CDR3 is TGTGCCAGCTCCCGGGGACAGAACAATGAGCAGTTCTTC.